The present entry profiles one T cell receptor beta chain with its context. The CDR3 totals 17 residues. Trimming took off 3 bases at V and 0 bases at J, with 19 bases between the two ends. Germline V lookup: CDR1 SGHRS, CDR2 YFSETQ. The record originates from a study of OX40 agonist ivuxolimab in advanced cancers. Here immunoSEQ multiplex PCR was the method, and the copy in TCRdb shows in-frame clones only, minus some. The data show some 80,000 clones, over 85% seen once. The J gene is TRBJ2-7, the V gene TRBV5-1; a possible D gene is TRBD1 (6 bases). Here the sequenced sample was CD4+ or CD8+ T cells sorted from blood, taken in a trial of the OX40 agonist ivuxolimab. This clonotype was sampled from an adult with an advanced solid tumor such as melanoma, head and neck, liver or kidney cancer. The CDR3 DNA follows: TGCGCCAGCAGCTGGACCCCCCGGGACACGAGCTCCTACGAGCAGTACTTC. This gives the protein CASSWTPRDTSSYEQYF.